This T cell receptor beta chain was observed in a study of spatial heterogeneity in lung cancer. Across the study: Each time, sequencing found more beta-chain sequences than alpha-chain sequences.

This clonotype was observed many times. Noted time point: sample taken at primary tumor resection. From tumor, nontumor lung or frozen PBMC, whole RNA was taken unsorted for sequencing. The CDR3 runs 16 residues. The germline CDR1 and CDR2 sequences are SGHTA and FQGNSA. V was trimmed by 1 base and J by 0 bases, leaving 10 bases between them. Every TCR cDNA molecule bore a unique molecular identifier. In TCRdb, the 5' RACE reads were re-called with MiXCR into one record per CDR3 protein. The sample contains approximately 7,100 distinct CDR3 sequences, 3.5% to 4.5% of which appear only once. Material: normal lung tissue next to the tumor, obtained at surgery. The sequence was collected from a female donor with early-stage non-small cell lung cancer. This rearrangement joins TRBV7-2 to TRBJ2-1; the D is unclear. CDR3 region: CASSLVGSSSYNEQFF. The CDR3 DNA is TGTGCCAGCAGCTTAGTAGGCTCGAGCTCCTACAATGAGCAGTTCTTC.